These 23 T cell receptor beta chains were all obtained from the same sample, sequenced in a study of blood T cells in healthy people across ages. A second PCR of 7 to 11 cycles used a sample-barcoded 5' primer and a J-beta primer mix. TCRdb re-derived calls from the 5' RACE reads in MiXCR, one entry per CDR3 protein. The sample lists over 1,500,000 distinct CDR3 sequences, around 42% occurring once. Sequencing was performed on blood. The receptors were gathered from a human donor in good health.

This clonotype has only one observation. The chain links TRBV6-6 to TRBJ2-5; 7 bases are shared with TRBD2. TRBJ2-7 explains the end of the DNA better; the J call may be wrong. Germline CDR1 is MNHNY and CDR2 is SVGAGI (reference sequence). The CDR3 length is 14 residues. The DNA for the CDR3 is TGTGCCAGCAGTTCGGGACTAATGTTGTACGAGCAGTACTTC. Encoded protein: CASSSGLMLYEQYF.

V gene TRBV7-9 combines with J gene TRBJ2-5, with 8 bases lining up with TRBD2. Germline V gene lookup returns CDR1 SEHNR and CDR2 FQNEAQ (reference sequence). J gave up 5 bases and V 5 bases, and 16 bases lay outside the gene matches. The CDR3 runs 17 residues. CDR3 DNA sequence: TGTGCCAGCAGCCCCAACTCTAGCGGGCGACGTGGGGAGACCCAGTACTTC. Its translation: CASSPNSSGRRGETQYF.

The CDR3 DNA reads TGTGCCAGCAGTTACTCTGGGGGTTCGGGCGAGCAGTACTTC. As protein: CASSYSGGSGEQYF. The J gene is TRBJ2-1, the V gene TRBV6-5; D possibly uses TRBD1 or TRBD2 (5 bases each). The J call could be wrong; TRBJ2-7 is a better fit for the DNA end. The CDR3 loop spans 14 amino acids. Per germline, CDR1 MNHEY and CDR2 SVGAGI.

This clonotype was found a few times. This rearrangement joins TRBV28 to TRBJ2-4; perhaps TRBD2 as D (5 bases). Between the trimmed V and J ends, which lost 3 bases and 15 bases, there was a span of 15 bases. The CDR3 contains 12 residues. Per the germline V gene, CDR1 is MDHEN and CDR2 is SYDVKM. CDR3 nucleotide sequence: TGTGCCAGCAGTTTCGGGGTCGGGGAGTGGTACTTC. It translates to CASSFGVGEWYF.

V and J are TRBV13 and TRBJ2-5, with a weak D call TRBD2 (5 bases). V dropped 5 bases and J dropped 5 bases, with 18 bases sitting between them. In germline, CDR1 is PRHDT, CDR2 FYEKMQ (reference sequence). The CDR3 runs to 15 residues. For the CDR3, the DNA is TGTGCCAGCAGCGAAATCGTCGGGGTTCAGGAGACCCAGTACTTC. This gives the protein CASSEIVGVQETQYF. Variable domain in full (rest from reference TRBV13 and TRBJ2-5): AAGVIQSPRHLIKEKRETATLKCYPIPRHDTVYWYQQGPGQDPQFLISFYEKMQSDKGSIPDRFSAQQFSDYHSELNMSSLELGDSALYFCASSEIVGVQETQYFGPGTRLLVL.

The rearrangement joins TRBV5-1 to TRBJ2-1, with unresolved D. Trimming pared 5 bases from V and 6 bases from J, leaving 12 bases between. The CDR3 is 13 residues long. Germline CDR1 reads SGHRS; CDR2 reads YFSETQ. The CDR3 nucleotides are TGCGCCAGCAGATCGGCTGGTGGCAATGAGCAGTTCTTC. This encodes CASRSAGGNEQFF.

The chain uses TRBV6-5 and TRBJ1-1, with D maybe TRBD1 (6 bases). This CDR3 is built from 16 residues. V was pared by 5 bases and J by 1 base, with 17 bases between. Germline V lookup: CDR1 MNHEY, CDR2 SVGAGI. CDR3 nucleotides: TGTGCCAGCAGTACCTCCGAGGGGGAGGAGAACACTGAAGCTTTCTTT. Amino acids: CASSTSEGEENTEAFF.

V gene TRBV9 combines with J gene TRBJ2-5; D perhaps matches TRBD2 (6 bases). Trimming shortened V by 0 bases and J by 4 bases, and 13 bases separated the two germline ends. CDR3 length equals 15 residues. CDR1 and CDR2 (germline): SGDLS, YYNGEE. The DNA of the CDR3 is TGTGCCAGCAGCGTAGGAGGCGGGGAGGCAGAGACCCAGTACTTC. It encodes CASSVGGGEAETQYF.

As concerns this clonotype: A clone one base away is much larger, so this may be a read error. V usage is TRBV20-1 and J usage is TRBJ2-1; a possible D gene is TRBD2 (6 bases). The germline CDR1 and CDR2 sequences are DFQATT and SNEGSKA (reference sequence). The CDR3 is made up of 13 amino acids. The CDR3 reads CSTSSFSYNEQFF. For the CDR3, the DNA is TGCAGTACTAGCTCCTTCTCCTACAATGAGCAGTTCTTC.

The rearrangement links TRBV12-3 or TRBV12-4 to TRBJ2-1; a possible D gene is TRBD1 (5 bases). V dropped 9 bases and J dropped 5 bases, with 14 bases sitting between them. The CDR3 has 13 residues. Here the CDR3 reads CASTDRGDNEQFF. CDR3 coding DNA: TGTGCCAGTACGGATAGGGGCGACAATGAGCAGTTCTTC.

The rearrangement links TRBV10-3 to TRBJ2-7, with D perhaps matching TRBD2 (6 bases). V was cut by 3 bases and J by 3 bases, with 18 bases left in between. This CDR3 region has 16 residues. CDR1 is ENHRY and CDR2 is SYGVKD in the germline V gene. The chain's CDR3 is CAISERSRLDHYEQYF. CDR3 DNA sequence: TGTGCCATCAGTGAACGGTCGAGACTAGACCACTACGAGCAGTACTTC.

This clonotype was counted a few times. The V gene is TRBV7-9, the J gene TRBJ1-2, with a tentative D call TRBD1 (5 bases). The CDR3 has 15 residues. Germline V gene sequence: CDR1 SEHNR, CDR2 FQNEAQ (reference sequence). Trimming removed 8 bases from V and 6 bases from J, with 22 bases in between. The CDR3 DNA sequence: TGTGCCAGCGGGTTCTTAGGCAGGGATGGCGATGGCTACACCTTC. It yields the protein CASGFLGRDGDGYTF.

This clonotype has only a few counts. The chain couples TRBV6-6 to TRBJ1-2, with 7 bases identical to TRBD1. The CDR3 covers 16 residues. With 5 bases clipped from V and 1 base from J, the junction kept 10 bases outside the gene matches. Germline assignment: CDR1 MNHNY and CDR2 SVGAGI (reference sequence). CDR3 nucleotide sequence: TGTGCCAGCAGTATTACCGGGACAGACCTTAACTATGGCTACACCTTC. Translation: CASSITGTDLNYGYTF.

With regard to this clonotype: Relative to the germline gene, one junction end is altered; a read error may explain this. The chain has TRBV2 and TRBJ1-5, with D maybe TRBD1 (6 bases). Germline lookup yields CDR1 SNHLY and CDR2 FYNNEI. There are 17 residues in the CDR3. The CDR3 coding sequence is TGTGCCGGCAGTTATAACAGGGCCCCCTCTAGCAATCAGCCCCAGCATTTT. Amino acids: CAGSYNRAPSSNQPQHF.

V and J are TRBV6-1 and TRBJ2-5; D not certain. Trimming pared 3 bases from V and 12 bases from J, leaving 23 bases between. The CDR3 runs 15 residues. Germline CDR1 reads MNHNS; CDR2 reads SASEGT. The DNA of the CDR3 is TGTGCCAGCAGTGACGGTCGGACGGTTTTCTCAGAGGAGTACTTC. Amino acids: CASSDGRTVFSEEYF.

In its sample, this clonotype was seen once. CDR3 sequence (DNA): TGTGCCAGCAGTTACGAGGGGCCGAGATTTTCCTACGAGCAGTACTTC. This codes for CASSYEGPRFSYEQYF. The gene calls are TRBV6-6 and TRBJ2-5, with D possibly called TRBD1 or TRBD2 (5 bases each). The J call may be in error: the DNA end matches TRBJ2-7 better. Germline CDR1 reads MNHNY; CDR2 reads SVGAGI (reference sequence). CDR3 length: 16 amino acids.

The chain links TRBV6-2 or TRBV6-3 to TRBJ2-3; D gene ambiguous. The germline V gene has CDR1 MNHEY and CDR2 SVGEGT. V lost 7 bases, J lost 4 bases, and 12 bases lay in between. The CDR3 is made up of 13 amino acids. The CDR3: CASTVWGADTQYF. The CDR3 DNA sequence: TGTGCCAGCACCGTATGGGGTGCAGATACGCAGTATTTT.

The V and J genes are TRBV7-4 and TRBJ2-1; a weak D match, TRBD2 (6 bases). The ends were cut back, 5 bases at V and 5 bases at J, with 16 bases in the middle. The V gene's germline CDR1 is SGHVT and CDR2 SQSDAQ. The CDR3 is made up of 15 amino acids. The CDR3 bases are TGTGCCAGCAGCCCTAAGCGGGCTCGGGACAATGAGCAGTTCTTC. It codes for CASSPKRARDNEQFF.

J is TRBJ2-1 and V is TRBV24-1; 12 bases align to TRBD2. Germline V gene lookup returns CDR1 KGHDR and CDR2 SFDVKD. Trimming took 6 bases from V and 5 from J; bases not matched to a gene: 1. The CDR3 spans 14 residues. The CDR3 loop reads CATSLAGGNNEQFF. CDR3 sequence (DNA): TGTGCCACCAGTCTAGCGGGGGGGAACAATGAGCAGTTCTTC.

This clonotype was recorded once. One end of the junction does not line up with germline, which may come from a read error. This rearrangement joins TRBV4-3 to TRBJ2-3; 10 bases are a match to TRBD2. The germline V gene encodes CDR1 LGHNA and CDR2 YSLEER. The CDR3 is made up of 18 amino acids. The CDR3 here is CTSSQEPASGGPTDTQYF. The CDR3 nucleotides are TGCACCAGCAGCCAAGAGCCGGCTAGCGGGGGTCCCACAGATACGCAGTATTTT.

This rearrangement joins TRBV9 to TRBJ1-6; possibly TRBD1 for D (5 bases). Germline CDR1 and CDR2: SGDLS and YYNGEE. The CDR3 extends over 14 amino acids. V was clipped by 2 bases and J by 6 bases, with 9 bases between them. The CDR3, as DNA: TGTGCCAGCAGCGTCGGGGGGTTTAATTCACCCCTCCACTTT. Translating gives CASSVGGFNSPLHF.

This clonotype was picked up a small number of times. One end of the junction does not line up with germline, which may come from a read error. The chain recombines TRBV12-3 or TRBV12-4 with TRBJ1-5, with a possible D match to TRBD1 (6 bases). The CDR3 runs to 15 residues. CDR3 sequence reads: CASSRDTGGNQPPHF. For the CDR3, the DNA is TGTGCCAGCAGCCGGGACACCGGAGGCAATCAGCCCCCGCATTTT.

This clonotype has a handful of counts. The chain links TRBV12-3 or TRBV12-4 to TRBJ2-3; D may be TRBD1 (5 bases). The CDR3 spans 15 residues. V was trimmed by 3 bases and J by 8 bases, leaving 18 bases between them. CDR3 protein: CASSLVQGPMGTQYF. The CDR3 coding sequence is TGTGCCAGCAGTTTGGTTCAGGGCCCGATGGGTACGCAGTATTTT.